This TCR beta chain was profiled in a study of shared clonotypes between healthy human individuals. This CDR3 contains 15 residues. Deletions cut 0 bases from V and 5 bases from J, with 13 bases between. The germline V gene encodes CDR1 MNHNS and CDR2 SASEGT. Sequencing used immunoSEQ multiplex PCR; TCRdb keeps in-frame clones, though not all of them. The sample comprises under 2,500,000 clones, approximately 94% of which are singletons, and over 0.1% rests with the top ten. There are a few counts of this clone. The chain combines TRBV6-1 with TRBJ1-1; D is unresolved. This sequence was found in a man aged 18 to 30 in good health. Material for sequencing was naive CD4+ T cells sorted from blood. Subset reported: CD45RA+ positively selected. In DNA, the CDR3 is TGTGCCAGCAGTGAAGCGCGAAGAAGGCCAACTGAAGCTTTCTTT. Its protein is CASSEARRRPTEAFF.